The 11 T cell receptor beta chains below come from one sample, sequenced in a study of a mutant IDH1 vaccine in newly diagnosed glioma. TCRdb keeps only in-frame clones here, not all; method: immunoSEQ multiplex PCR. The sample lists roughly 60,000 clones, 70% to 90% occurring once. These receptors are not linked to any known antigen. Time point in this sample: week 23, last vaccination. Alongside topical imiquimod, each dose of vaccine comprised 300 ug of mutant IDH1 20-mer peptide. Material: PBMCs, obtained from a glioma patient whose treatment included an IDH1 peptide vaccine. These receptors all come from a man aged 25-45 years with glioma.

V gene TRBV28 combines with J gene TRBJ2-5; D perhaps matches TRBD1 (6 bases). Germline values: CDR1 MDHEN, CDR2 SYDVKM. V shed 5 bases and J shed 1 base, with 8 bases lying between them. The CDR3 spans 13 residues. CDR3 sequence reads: CASSDRIQETQYF. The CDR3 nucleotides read TGTGCCAGCAGTGACAGGATCCAAGAGACCCAGTACTTC.

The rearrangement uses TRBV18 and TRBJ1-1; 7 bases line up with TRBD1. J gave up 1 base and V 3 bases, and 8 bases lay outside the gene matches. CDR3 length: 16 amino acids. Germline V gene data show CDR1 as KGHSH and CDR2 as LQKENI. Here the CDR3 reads CASSPTRDRGNTEAFF. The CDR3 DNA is TGTGCCAGCTCACCCACCCGGGACAGAGGGAACACTGAAGCTTTCTTT.

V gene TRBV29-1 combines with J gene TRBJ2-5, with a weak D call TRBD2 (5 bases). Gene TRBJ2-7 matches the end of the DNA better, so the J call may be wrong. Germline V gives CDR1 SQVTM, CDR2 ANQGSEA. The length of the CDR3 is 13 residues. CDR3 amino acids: CSVESGSSYEQYF. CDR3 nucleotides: TGCAGCGTTGAAAGCGGCAGCTCCTACGAGCAGTACTTC.

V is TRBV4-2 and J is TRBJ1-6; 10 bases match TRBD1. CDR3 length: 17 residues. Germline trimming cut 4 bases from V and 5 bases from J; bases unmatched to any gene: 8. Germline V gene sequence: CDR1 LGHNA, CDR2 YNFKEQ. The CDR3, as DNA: TGTGCCAGCAGCCCCGGGACAGGGGCTTCGCATAATTCACCCCTCCACTTT. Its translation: CASSPGTGASHNSPLHF.

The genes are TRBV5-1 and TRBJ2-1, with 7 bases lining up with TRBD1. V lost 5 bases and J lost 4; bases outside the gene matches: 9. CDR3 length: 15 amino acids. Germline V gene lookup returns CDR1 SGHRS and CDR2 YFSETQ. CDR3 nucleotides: TGCGCCAGCAGGTCCGGGACAGCATCTTACAATGAGCAGTTCTTC. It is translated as CASRSGTASYNEQFF.

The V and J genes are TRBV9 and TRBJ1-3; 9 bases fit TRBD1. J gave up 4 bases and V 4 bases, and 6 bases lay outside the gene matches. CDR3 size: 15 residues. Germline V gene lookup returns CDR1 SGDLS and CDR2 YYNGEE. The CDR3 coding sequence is TGTGCCAGCAGCCCAACCGGGACAGGGGGAAACACCATATATTTT. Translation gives CASSPTGTGGNTIYF.

CDR3 residues: CASSQEKQGVISSSYNSPLHF. The CDR3, as DNA: TGCGCCAGCAGCCAAGAAAAACAGGGTGTAATTTCAAGCTCCTATAATTCACCCCTCCACTTT. The V and J genes are TRBV4-1 and TRBJ1-6; TRBD1 might be the D (6 bases). CDR1 is MGHRA, CDR2 YSYEKL, per germline. V lost 0 bases to trimming and J lost 0 bases, with 21 bases between them. This CDR3 region has 21 residues.

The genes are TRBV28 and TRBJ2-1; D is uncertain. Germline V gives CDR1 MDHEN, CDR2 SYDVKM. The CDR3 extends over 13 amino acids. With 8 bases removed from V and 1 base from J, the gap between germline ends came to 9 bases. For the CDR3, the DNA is TGTGCCAGCTTCGGGCCTTCCTACAATGAGCAGTTCTTC. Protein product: CASFGPSYNEQFF.

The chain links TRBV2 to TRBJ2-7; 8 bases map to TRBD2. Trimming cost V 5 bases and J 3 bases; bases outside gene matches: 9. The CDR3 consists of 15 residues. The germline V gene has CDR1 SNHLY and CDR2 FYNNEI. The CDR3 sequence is CASSSLAVPHYEQYF. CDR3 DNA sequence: TGTGCCAGCAGTTCACTAGCGGTGCCACACTACGAGCAGTACTTC.

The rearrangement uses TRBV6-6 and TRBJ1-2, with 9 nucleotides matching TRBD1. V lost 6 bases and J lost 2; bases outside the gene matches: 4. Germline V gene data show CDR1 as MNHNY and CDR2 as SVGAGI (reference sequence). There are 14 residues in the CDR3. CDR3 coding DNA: TGTGCCAGCAGAATAGACAGGGGGAACTATGGCTACACCTTC. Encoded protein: CASRIDRGNYGYTF.

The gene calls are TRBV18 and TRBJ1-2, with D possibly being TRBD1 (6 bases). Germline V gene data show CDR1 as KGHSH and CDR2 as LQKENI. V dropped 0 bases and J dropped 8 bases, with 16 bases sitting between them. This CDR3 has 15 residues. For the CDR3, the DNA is TGTGCCAGCTCACCACCAAACACAGGGATGGAAGGCTACACCTTC. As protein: CASSPPNTGMEGYTF.